Presented here are 9 T cell receptor beta chains from one specimen sequenced in a study of regulatory T cells in long-lasting Graves disease. Sample time point: newly diagnosed GD, antithyroid drugs for less than 3 months. PBMCs were the source of the RNA used for TCR sequencing. Through Arm-PCR of CDR3 regions and iRepertoire HTBI primers, TCR beta libraries were built. Via MiXCR, TCRdb re-called the multiplex PCR reads, giving one row per CDR3 protein. The table has hundreds of thousands of distinct CDR3 sequences, about 16% seen once; the top ten hold 18%. The same sample was also studied in work on T cells in Graves' hyperthyroidism and ophthalmopathy.

This specimen consisted of peripheral blood mononuclear cells (PBMCs), obtained at new diagnosis, from a patient treated with antithyroid drugs. These receptors were obtained from a woman under 40 with Graves disease.

This clonotype was counted between two and nine times. The chain has TRBV6-5 and TRBJ2-3, with D unresolved. The CDR3 is made up of 17 amino acids. Trimming pared 3 bases from V and 2 bases from J, leaving 18 bases between. Per the germline V gene, CDR1 is MNHEY and CDR2 is SVGAGI. The CDR3 DNA follows: TGTGCCAGCAGTTATTCGAAAAAGCCTACTACCACAGATACGCAGTATTTT. Amino acids: CASSYSKKPTTTDTQYF.

This clonotype was seen just once. This sequence may be a read error, since a much larger clone differs from it by one base. The CDR3 end shows no conserved phenylalanine or tryptophan, and so a read error is likely. In DNA, the CDR3 is TGTGCCAGCAGCTTAGCGGGACAAGGCTACGAGCAGTACCTC. It translates to CASSLAGQGYEQYL. The rearrangement links TRBV7-9 to TRBJ2-7, with a possible D match to TRBD1 (6 bases). The CDR3 consists of 14 residues. Trimming shortened V by 0 bases and J by 3 bases, and 9 bases separated the two germline ends. In germline, CDR1 is SEHNR, CDR2 FQNEAQ (reference sequence).

This clonotype was observed many times. The chain carries TRBV28 and TRBJ1-5, with no clear D. V gave up 2 bases and J gave up 3 bases, with 11 bases separating them. This CDR3 comprises 15 residues. Germline assignment: CDR1 MDHEN and CDR2 SYDVKM. The CDR3 loop reads CASSLPAVINQPQHF. For the CDR3, the DNA is TGTGCCAGCAGTTTACCCGCCGTTATCAATCAGCCCCAGCATTTT.

The sample holds one count of this clonotype. A much larger clonotype is one base distant, so this may be a read error. CDR3 nucleotides: TGTGCCAGCAGCCCAGATAGCTTTAGGGGCAATGAGCAGTTCTTC. The encoded protein is CASSPDSFRGNEQFF. This chain joins TRBV7-3 and TRBJ2-1; tentative D call: TRBD1 (5 bases). The CDR3 is 15 amino acids. With 5 bases removed from V and 6 bases from J, the gap between germline ends came to 17 bases. Germline V gene lookup returns CDR1 SGHTA and CDR2 FQGTGA.

The chain is built from TRBV28 and TRBJ1-2; D unresolved. There are 14 residues in the CDR3. Germline V lookup: CDR1 MDHEN, CDR2 SYDVKM. V lost 1 base and J lost 4, with 10 bases in between. Here the CDR3 reads CASSLYAGSYGYTF. DNA for the CDR3: TGTGCCAGCAGTTTATACGCAGGAAGCTATGGCTACACCTTC.

The table lists this clonotype with many counts. This chain connects TRBV19 to TRBJ1-1, with D possibly matching TRBD1 (6 bases). The germline V and J ends were trimmed by 2 bases and 1 base, with 14 bases remaining between them. Germline CDR1 LNHDA, CDR2 SQIVND (reference sequence). The CDR3 runs 16 residues. CDR3 amino acids: CASSIIVGQSNTEAFF. Here the CDR3 DNA reads TGTGCCAGTAGTATAATCGTCGGACAGTCGAACACTGAAGCTTTCTTT.

This clonotype was seen a handful of times. A read error may explain this, as a much larger clone is one base away. CDR3 protein: CASSSHSSRGGNIQYF. The CDR3 DNA reads TGTGCCAGCAGTTCCCATTCTAGCAGAGGGGGGAACATTCAGTACTTC. The chain combines TRBV28 with TRBJ2-4; D is possibly TRBD1 or TRBD2 (6 bases each). Trimming removed 4 bases from V and 7 bases from J, with 20 bases in between. The germline V gene has CDR1 MDHEN and CDR2 SYDVKM. CDR3 length: 16 amino acids.

This clonotype was recorded many times. The chain recombines TRBV2 with TRBJ2-2, with TRBD2 matching 12 bases. Germline CDR1 reads SNHLY; CDR2 reads FYNNEI. The CDR3 has 15 amino acids. Trimming removed 6 bases from V and 3 bases from J; junction bases left unmatched: 2. The CDR3 bases are TGTGCCAGCAGCGGGACTAGCGGGCACACCGGGGAGCTGTTTTTT. Its protein product is CASSGTSGHTGELFF.

This clonotype came up many times. The chain combines TRBV2 with TRBJ1-5; weak D call: TRBD1 (5 bases). Trimming removed 6 bases at V and 7 bases at J, with 16 bases between. The CDR3 is 14 amino acids. CDR1 is SNHLY, CDR2 FYNNEI, per germline. CDR3 region: CASRGSGSDQPQHF. DNA for the CDR3: TGTGCCAGCAGGGGGTCAGGGTCCGACCAGCCCCAGCATTTT.